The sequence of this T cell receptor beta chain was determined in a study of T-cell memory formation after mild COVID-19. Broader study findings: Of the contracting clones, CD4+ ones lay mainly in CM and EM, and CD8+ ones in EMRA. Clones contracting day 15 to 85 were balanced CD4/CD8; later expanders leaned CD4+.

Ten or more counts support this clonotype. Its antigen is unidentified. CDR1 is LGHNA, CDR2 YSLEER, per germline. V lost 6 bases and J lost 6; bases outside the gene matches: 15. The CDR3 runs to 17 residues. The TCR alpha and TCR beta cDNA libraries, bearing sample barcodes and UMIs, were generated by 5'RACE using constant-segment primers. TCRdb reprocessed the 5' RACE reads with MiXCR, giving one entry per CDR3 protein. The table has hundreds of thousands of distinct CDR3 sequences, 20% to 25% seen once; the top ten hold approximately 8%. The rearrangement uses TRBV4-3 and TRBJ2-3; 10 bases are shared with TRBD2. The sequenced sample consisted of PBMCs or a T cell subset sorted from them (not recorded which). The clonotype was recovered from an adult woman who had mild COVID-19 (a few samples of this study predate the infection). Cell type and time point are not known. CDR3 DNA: TGCGCCAGCAGAAAGGAACTAGCGGGAATCCTCGGGGATACGCAGTATTTT. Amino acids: CASRKELAGILGDTQYF.